Presented here are 2 T cell receptor beta chains from one specimen sequenced in a study of T cell responses to AZD1222 COVID-19 vaccine. TCRdb's copy holds only in-frame clones and misses some; the assay was immunoSEQ multiplex PCR. The sample carries 90,000 to 150,000 clones, 70% to 90% recorded once. The material was peripheral blood, obtained 28 days after the second AZD1222 dose. The receptors were gathered from an adult who received the AZD1222 COVID-19 vaccine.

The rearrangement joins TRBV7-6 to TRBJ2-7; 9 bases align to TRBD2. Germline CDR1 SGHVS, CDR2 FNYEAQ. Trimming cost V 1 base and J 2 bases; bases outside gene matches: 9. The length of the CDR3 is 17 residues. DNA for the CDR3: TGTGCCAGCAGCTTAGTGCCTAGCGGGAAAACTACCTACGAGCAGTACTTC. Encoded protein: CASSLVPSGKTTYEQYF.

The rearrangement joins TRBV7-9 to TRBJ1-1; unclear D gene. Germline V CDR1 and CDR2: SEHNR, FQNEAQ (reference sequence). V was cut by 1 base and J by 3 bases, with 9 bases left in between. There are 14 residues in the CDR3. The CDR3 nucleotides are TGTGCCAGCAGCTTAGTCGGGCAGTACACTGAAGCTTTCTTT. Protein sequence: CASSLVGQYTEAFF. Variable domain in full (rest from reference TRBV7-9 and TRBJ1-1): DTGVSQNPRHKITKRGQNVTFRCDPISEHNRLYWYRQTLGQGPEFLTYFQNEAQLEKSRLLSDRFSAERPKGSFSTLEIQRTEQGDSAMYLCASSLVGQYTEAFFGQGTRLTVV.